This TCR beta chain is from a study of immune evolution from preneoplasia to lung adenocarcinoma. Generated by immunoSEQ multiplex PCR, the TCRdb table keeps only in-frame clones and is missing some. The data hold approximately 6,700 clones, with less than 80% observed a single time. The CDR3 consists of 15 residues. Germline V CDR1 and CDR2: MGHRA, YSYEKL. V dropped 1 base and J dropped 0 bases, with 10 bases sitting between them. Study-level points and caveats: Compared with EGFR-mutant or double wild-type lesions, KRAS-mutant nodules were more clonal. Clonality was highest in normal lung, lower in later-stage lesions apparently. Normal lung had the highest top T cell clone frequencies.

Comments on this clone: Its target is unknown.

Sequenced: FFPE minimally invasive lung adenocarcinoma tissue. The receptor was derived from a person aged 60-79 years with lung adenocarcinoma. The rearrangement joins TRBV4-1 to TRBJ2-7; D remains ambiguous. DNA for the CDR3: TGCGCCAGCAGCCAAGGGCTATCCAGCTCCTACGAGCAGTACTTC. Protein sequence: CASSQGLSSSYEQYF.